These 5 T cell receptor beta chains came from one sample sequenced in a study of cytomegalovirus exposure and HLA in healthy donors. 60 Vbeta and 13 Jbeta primers were used in PCR. Generated by immunoSEQ multiplex PCR, the TCRdb table keeps only in-frame clones and is missing some. Here the sample table reports roughly 50,000 clones. Source material: PBMCs. The receptors here all came from a male donor in good health and CMV-seropositive.

V is TRBV7-2 and J is TRBJ1-5, with 9 positions matching TRBD1. The CDR3 length is 15 residues. V shed 4 bases, J shed 6 bases, and the junction held 7 bases outside the gene matches. CDR1 and CDR2 from the germline V gene are SGHTA and FQGNSA. This CDR3 reads CASSWGQGVGQPQHF. The CDR3 coding sequence is TGTGCCAGCAGCTGGGGACAGGGAGTAGGTCAGCCCCAGCATTTT.

V gene TRBV13 combines with J gene TRBJ1-1, with TRBD1 identical over 10 bases. The CDR3 totals 16 residues. Germline lookup yields CDR1 PRHDT and CDR2 FYEKMQ (reference sequence). The J segment lost 0 bases and the V segment lost 4 bases, leaving 5 bases of the junction unmatched. The CDR3 reads CASSSRDRGLNTEAFF. The CDR3 nucleotides read TGTGCCAGCAGCTCCCGGGACAGGGGACTGAACACTGAAGCTTTCTTT.

The chain carries TRBV7-2 and TRBJ1-1; a weak D match, TRBD1 (5 bases). Trimming shortened V by 4 bases and J by 11 bases, and 14 bases separated the two germline ends. The CDR3 is 12 residues long. Looked up from germline, CDR1 is SGHTA and CDR2 is FQGNSA. DNA for the CDR3: TGTGCCAGCAGCTCCGGACAAGATTCGGCTTTCTTT. This codes for CASSSGQDSAFF. Full variable domain (missing parts from reference TRBV7-2 and TRBJ1-1): GAGVSQSPSNKVTEKGKDVELRCDPISGHTALYWYRQSLGQGLEFLIYFQGNSAPDKSGLPSDRFSAERTGGSVSTLTIQRTQQEDSAVYLCASSSGQDSAFFGQGTRLTVV.

This sequence joins TRBV15 and TRBJ2-2, with 8 bases fitting TRBD2. V was clipped by 5 bases and J by 7 bases; unmatched bases: 9. The CDR3 is 15 residues long. In germline, CDR1 is LNHNV, CDR2 YYDKDF (reference sequence). The CDR3 reads CATSARGAGGGELFF. DNA for the CDR3: TGTGCCACCAGCGCGAGAGGCGCGGGAGGCGGGGAGCTGTTTTTT.

V usage is TRBV5-6 and J usage is TRBJ1-6, with 12 positions matching TRBD1. This CDR3 region has 16 residues. CDR1 and CDR2 (germline): SGHDT, YYEEEE. Trimming cost V 4 bases and J 10 bases; bases outside gene matches: 9. CDR3 DNA: TGTGCCAGCAGCGCCTGGGACAGGGGGCCTGGGTCACCCCTCCACTTT. It is translated as CASSAWDRGPGSPLHF.